What follows are 3 T cell receptor beta chains derived from one specimen sequenced in a study of T cells in women clearing cervical HPV infection. TCRdb keeps only in-frame clones here, not all; method: immunoSEQ multiplex PCR. This sample's table reports tens of thousands of clones. Material for sequencing was blood buffy coat. These receptor sequences come from a woman aged 18 to 75 with a cervical HPV16 infection that either progressed to CIN3+ or cleared (not recorded which).

The CDR3 here is CASSITGGEGYGYTF. CDR3 bases read: TGTGCCAGCAGCATAACAGGGGGCGAGGGCTATGGC. The chain joins TRBV7-9 to TRBJ1-2; 9 positions agree with TRBD1. The read is 3 residues too short to cover the CDR3 end, so that end is filled in from the germline J gene. V lost 5 bases to trimming and J lost 4 bases; unmatched junction nucleotides: 8. This CDR3 is built from 15 residues. Germline V gene data show CDR1 as SEHNR and CDR2 as FQNEAQ (reference sequence).

CDR3 region: CASSPQTSGYEQYF. CDR3 DNA, as far as it was read: TGTGCCAGCAGCCCCCAGACTAGCGGTTACGAG. The chain carries TRBV7-7 and TRBJ2-7; 9 bases align to TRBD2. The CDR3 is cut off 3 residues early in the read; its end comes from the germline J gene. With V trimmed by 5 bases and J by 4 bases, 6 bases remained unmatched. In germline, CDR1 is SSHAT, CDR2 FNYEAQ (reference sequence). This CDR3 region has 14 residues. Variable domain in full (rest from reference TRBV7-7 and TRBJ2-7): GAGVSQSPRYKVTKRGQDVTLRCDPISSHATLYWYQQALGQGPEFLTYFNYEAQPDKSGLPSDRFSAERPEGSISTLTIQRTEQRDSAMYRCASSPQTSGYEQYFGPGTRLTVT.

Comments on this clone: Coverage ceases 3 residues before the CDR3 finishes, and the germline J gene fills in the end. This sequence joins TRBV19 and TRBJ2-3, with unresolved D. The V end lost 3 bases, the J end lost 3 bases, and 10 bases lay between the germline ends. CDR1 is LNHDA and CDR2 is SQIVND in the germline V gene (reference sequence). The CDR3 contains 14 residues. CDR3 DNA, as far as it was read: TGTGCCAGTAGTATCAGTGTGAGGACAGATACG. Translation: CASSISVRTDT. The whole CDR3 protein is CASSISVRTDTQYF.